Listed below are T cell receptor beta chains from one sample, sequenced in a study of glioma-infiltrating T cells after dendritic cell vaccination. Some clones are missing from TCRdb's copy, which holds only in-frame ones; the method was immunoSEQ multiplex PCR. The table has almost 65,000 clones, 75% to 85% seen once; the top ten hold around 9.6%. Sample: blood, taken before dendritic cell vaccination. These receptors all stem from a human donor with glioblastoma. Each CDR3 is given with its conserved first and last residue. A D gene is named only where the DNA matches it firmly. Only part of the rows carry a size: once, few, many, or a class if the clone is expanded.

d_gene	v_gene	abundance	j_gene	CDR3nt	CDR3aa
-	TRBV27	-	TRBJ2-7	TGTGCCAGCAGTTACCGAAGGAGCTCCTACGAGCAGTACTTC	CASSYRRSSYEQYF
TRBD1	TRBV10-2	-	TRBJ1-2	TGCGCCAGCAGTGGAGACAGGGTCGGCTACACCTTC	CASSGDRVGYTF
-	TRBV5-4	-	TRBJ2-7	TGTGCCAGCAGCTTGTCTCAGGGTGTCGGCGAGCAGTACTTC	CASSLSQGVGEQYF
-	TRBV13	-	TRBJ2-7	TGTGCCAGCAGCTTAAGCATCTACGAGCAGTACTTC	CASSLSIYEQYF
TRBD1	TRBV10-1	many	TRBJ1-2	TGCGCCCTTAAACGACAGGGTCCTAACTATGGCTACACCTTC	CALKRQGPNYGYTF
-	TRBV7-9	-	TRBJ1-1	TGTGCCAGCAGCTTAGCGGTGAGCTCTGAAGCTTTCTTT	CASSLAVSSEAFF
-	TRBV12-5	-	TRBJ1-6	TGTGCTAGTGGTTTGAACAGTAATTCACCCCTCCACTTT	CASGLNSNSPLHF
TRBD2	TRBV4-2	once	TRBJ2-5	TGTGCCAGCAGCCAAGAGAGTAGCGGGGACCAAGAGACCCAGTACTTC	CASSQESSGDQETQYF
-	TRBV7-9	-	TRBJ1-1	TGTGCCAGCATAGAGGGTACTGCAGAAGCTTTCTTT	CASIEGTAEAFF
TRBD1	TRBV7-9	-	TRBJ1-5	TGTGCCAGCAGCTTAAGAGGGGGCGATCAGCCCCAGCATTTT	CASSLRGGDQPQHF
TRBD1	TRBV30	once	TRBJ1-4	TGTGCCGTCGACAGGGACGAAAATGAAAAACTGTTTTTT	CAVDRDENEKLFF
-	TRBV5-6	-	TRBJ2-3	TGTGCCAGCAGCTTTGGCCAGACGGGAACAGATACGCAGTATTTT	CASSFGQTGTDTQYF
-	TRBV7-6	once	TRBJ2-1	TGTGCCAGCAGCTTATCGAAGTCCACAGGCCCCAATGAGCAGTTCTTC	CASSLSKSTGPNEQFF
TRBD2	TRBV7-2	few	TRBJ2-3	TGTGCCAGCAGCTCGCGGGGGCGGGGGGCCTTAGATACGCAGTATTTT	CASSSRGRGALDTQYF
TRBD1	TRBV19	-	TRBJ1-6	TGTGCCAGTATGGACAGGGGCTATTCACCCCTCCACTTT	CASMDRGYSPLHF
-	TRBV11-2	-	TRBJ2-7	TGTGCCAGCAGCTTAGCTAGCGAAATCTCCTACGAGCAGTACTTC	CASSLASEISYEQYF
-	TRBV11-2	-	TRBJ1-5	TGTGCCAGCAGCTTAGGGCCTGGTTCCAATCAGCCCCAGCATTTT	CASSLGPGSNQPQHF
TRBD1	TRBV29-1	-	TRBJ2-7	TGCAGCGTTGCATATACAGACAGGGGGAACGACGAGCAGTACTTC	CSVAYTDRGNDEQYF
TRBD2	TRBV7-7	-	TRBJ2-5	TGTGCTAGCAGCTCGACGGGGGGGACTAGCGGGGGGCAAGAGACCCAGTACTTC	CASSSTGGTSGGQETQYF
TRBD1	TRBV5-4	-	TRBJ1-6	TGTGCCAGCAGCTCAGGGCCCGGGACAGGGTCGAATTCACCCCTCCACTTT	CASSSGPGTGSNSPLHF
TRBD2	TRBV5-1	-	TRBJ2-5	TGCGCCAGCAGCTTCGGGACTAGCGGGGGGGCCGTCGAGACCCAGTACTTC	CASSFGTSGGAVETQYF
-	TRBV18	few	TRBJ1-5	TGTGCCAGCTCACCAACACAGGGCTTAAGTCAGCCCCAGCATTTT	CASSPTQGLSQPQHF
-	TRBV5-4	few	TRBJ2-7	TGTGCCAGCGGGGCTCCGTCCGACGAGCAGTACTTC	CASGAPSDEQYF
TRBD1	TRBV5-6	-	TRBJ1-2	TGTGCCAGCAGCTTGGCCGACAGGGAAGGCTACACCTTC	CASSLADREGYTF
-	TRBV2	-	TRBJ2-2	TGTGCCAGCAGTGAAGACCGGGGTGCGAACGGGGAGCTGTTTTTT	CASSEDRGANGELFF
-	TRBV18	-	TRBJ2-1	TGTGCCAGCTCACCGAGGACTGGGGAACGGGAGCAGTTCTTC	CASSPRTGEREQFF
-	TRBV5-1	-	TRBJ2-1	TGCGCCAGCAGCCCACCCCAGGATTCCGTTTACAATGAGCAGTTCTTC	CASSPPQDSVYNEQFF